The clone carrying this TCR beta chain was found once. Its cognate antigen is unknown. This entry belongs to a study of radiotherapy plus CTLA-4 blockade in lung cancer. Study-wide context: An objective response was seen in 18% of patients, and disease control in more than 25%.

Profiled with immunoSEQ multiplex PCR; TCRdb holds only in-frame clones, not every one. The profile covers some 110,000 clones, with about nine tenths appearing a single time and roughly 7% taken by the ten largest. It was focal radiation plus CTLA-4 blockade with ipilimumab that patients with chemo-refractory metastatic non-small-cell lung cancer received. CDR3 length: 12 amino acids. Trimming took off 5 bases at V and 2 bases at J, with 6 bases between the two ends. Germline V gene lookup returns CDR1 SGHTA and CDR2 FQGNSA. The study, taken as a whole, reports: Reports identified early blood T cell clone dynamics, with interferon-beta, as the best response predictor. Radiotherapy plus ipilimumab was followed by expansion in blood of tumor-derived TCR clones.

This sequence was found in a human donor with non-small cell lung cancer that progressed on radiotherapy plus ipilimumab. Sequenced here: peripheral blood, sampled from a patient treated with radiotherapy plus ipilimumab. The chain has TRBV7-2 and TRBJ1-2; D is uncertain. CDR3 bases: TGTGCCAGCAGCCCTGACAACTATGGCTACACCTTC. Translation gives CASSPDNYGYTF.